What follows are 28 T cell receptor beta chains derived from one specimen sequenced in a study of T cells expressing NK-cell markers. TCRdb reprocessed the 5' RACE reads, keeping one entry per CDR3 protein, no DNA. The clone table shows a few hundred thousand distinct CDR3 sequences, with the ten largest holding approximately 1.5%. Sequenced: blood T cells: a sorted CD56 or NKG2C T cell subset, CD4+ or CD8+ T cells, or bulk PBMC T cells (not recorded which). The receptor set was obtained from a woman between 45 and 60 years old in good health.

J is TRBJ1-6 and V is TRBV28; as DNA is missing, the TRBD1 call by TCRdb cannot be tested. CDR1 is MDHEN, CDR2 SYDVKM, per germline. The CDR3 covers 15 residues. This chain's CDR3 is CASSLPGQGSSPLHF.

The chain links TRBV20-1 to TRBJ2-2; TCRdb lists TRBD2, though no DNA is available to test this call. CDR1 is DFQATT, CDR2 SNEGSKA, per germline (reference sequence). This CDR3 has 14 residues. CDR3 residues: CSVGASVNTGELFF.

The chain has TRBV14 and TRBJ1-2. The CDR3 runs 15 residues. CDR1 and CDR2 (germline): SGHDN, FVKESK. The CDR3 reads CASSQGLGSLYGYTF.

This chain connects TRBV18 to TRBJ2-1; TCRdb gives TRBD1 as the D gene, but with no DNA this cannot be confirmed. The V gene's germline CDR1 is KGHSH and CDR2 LQKENI. The length of the CDR3 is 11 residues. The CDR3 sequence is CASSPGQEQFF.

This chain links TRBV29-1 with TRBJ2-1; the D call of TRBD1 rests on TCRdb alone, since no DNA is present to check it. CDR1 SQVTM and CDR2 ANQGSEA come from the germline V gene. CDR3 size: 13 residues. CDR3 protein: CSTGGVGVNEQFF.

CDR3: CSARRTAANTEAFF. The chain is built from TRBV20-1 and TRBJ1-1; TCRdb designates TRBD1, a call that cannot be tested without DNA. The CDR3 runs 14 residues. Germline CDR1 is DFQATT and CDR2 is SNEGSKA (reference sequence).

The chain is built from TRBV6-2 or TRBV6-3 and TRBJ1-1. There are 13 residues in the CDR3. Germline CDR1 and CDR2: MNHEY and SVGEGT. CDR3 region: CASRNQVNTEAFF.

This CDR3 is CASSVRLVDTQYF. The chain couples TRBV5-1 to TRBJ2-3. The germline V gene has CDR1 SGHRS and CDR2 YFSETQ. This CDR3 is 13 amino acids long.

V gene TRBV20-1 combines with J gene TRBJ2-5; TCRdb's D call of TRBD2 is untestable without DNA. The V gene's germline CDR1 is DFQATT and CDR2 SNEGSKA (reference sequence). The CDR3 spans 16 residues. The chain's CDR3 is CSARVAGTRIQETQYF.

Here the CDR3 reads CASSLVRPAGVNEQYF. The chain joins TRBV12-3 or TRBV12-4 to TRBJ2-7; the TCRdb call, TRBD2, lacks DNA for checking. The CDR3 runs 16 residues.

V and J are TRBV29-1 and TRBJ2-1; TCRdb's D call of TRBD1 is untestable without DNA. There are 14 residues in the CDR3. Per germline, CDR1 SQVTM and CDR2 ANQGSEA. The CDR3 is CSDTRGTIYNEQFF.

The chain carries TRBV5-1 and TRBJ2-1; TCRdb's D gene call, TRBD1, goes unchecked for lack of DNA. This CDR3 spans 15 amino acids. Germline V gene data show CDR1 as SGHRS and CDR2 as YFSETQ. The CDR3 here is CASSERLGVNNEQFF.

The rearrangement uses TRBV5-1 and TRBJ2-2; TCRdb lists TRBD1, though no DNA is available to test this call. Germline V gene sequence: CDR1 SGHRS, CDR2 YFSETQ. The CDR3 is made up of 17 amino acids. CDR3 amino acids: CASSLVGQVANTGELFF.

The J gene is TRBJ2-5, the V gene TRBV10-3; lacking DNA, the TRBD1 call made by TCRdb goes unchecked. CDR1 and CDR2 (germline): ENHRY, SYGVKD. The CDR3 length is 14 residues. The CDR3 protein is CAISSGPKIETQYF.

This chain uses TRBV11-3 with TRBJ2-7; the TCRdb D gene call, TRBD2, has no DNA to confirm it. The CDR3 consists of 13 residues. CDR1 is SGHNT, CDR2 YENEEA, per germline. The CDR3 is CASSLSHPYEQYF.

This rearrangement joins TRBV5-1 to TRBJ2-1; TCRdb returns TRBD2, unconfirmable since there is no DNA. This CDR3 is 16 amino acids long. Germline V gene lookup returns CDR1 SGHRS and CDR2 YFSETQ. The CDR3 loop reads CASSLESGLLSNEQFF.

The rearrangement joins TRBV11-2 to TRBJ1-1. The CDR3 has 14 residues. CDR1 and CDR2 from the germline V gene are SGHAT and FQNNGV. CDR3 in amino acids: CASSHPSDGRSVFF.

The rearrangement links TRBV29-1 to TRBJ2-1; TCRdb gives TRBD2 as the D gene, but with no DNA this cannot be confirmed. The CDR3 totals 15 residues. From germline, CDR1 is SQVTM and CDR2 ANQGSEA. CDR3 sequence reads: CSVADLAGGSNEQFF.

The chain recombines TRBV5-1 with TRBJ1-1; as DNA is missing, the TRBD1 call by TCRdb cannot be tested. The germline V gene has CDR1 SGHRS and CDR2 YFSETQ. The CDR3 loop spans 12 amino acids. The CDR3 reads CASSPGRFEAFF.

This chain uses TRBV15 with TRBJ2-3; the TCRdb D gene call, TRBD1, has no DNA to confirm it. The CDR3 totals 15 residues. CDR1 is LNHNV, CDR2 YYDKDF, per germline (reference sequence). The CDR3 sequence: CATSRGGVQGYTQYF.

This CDR3 reads CSARDAGTSSEQYF. The chain is built from TRBV20-1 and TRBJ2-7; the D call from TCRdb, TRBD2, cannot be confirmed without DNA. Germline values: CDR1 DFQATT, CDR2 SNEGSKA (reference sequence). This CDR3 is 14 amino acids long.

The rearrangement joins TRBV20-1 to TRBJ2-1. This CDR3 spans 15 amino acids. Looked up from germline, CDR1 is DFQATT and CDR2 is SNEGSKA (reference sequence). The CDR3: CSARVFRERYNEQFF.

The chain combines TRBV20-1 with TRBJ2-1; TCRdb designates TRBD2, a call that cannot be tested without DNA. This CDR3 has 13 residues. Germline lookup yields CDR1 DFQATT and CDR2 SNEGSKA (reference sequence). The CDR3: CSARESQTSLQFF.

This chain connects TRBV29-1 to TRBJ2-1; TCRdb's D call, TRBD2, is unchecked because there is no DNA. This CDR3 has 15 residues. In germline, CDR1 is SQVTM, CDR2 ANQGSEA. This CDR3 is CSVWAGGAPYNEQFF.

The chain is built from TRBV7-7 and TRBJ2-2. Germline CDR1 and CDR2: SSHAT and FNYEAQ (reference sequence). The CDR3 consists of 15 residues. The CDR3 is CASSPQTGYTGELFF. The entire variable domain, with the rest obtained from reference TRBV7-7 and TRBJ2-2, is as follows: GAGVSQSPRYKVTKRGQDVTLRCDPISSHATLYWYQQALGQGPEFLTYFNYEAQPDKSGLPSDRFSAERPEGSISTLTIQRTEQRDSAMYRCASSPQTGYTGELFFGEGSRLTVL.

V gene TRBV7-9 combines with J gene TRBJ1-5. CDR3 length equals 14 residues. Looked up from germline, CDR1 is SEHNR and CDR2 is FQNEAQ (reference sequence). The CDR3 sequence is CASSPGGVSQPQHF.

This chain joins TRBV6-5 and TRBJ1-1; the TCRdb call, TRBD1, lacks DNA for checking. CDR3 length: 16 amino acids. CDR1 is MNHEY, CDR2 SVGAGI, per germline. The CDR3 sequence is CASSPQGFRWNTEAFF.

The chain carries TRBV11-2 and TRBJ2-3. The CDR3 extends over 15 amino acids. Germline assignment: CDR1 SGHAT and CDR2 FQNNGV. The CDR3 sequence: CASSPVRTSTDTQYF.